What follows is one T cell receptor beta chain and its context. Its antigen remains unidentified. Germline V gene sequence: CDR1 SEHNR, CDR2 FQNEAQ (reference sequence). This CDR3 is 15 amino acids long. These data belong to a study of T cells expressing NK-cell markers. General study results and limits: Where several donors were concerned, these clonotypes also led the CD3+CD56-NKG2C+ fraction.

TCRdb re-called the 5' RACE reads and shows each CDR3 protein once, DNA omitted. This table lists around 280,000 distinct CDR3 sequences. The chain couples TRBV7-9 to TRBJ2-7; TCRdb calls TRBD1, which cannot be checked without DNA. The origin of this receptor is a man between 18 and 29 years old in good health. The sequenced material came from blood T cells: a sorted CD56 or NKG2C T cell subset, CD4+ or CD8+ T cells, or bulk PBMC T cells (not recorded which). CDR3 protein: CASSLVGSSRYEQYF.